These 15 T cell receptor beta chains share one sample of origin, sequenced in a study of blood T cell repertoires in COVID-19. Data came from immunoSEQ multiplex PCR; TCRdb stores just in-frame clones and leaves some out. The sample contains nearly 95,000 clones, roughly 70% of which appear only once. The sequencing input was peripheral blood. The receptors shown here come from a man in his sixties or seventies with COVID-19, enrolled during active disease.

The chain links TRBV3-1 (or the pseudogene TRBV3-2) to TRBJ2-7; the D gene is possibly TRBD2 (5 bases). The CDR3 runs to 14 residues. Trimming shortened V by 0 bases and J by 4 bases, and 10 bases separated the two germline ends. Germline values: CDR1 LGHDT, CDR2 YNNKEL (reference sequence). CDR3 in DNA: TGTGCCAGCAGCCAAGATGGGAGACCATACGAGCAGTACTTC. The encoded protein is CASSQDGRPYEQYF.

The chain is built from TRBV5-1 and TRBJ2-6; 8 bases are a match to TRBD1. CDR3 length: 17 amino acids. The germline CDR1 and CDR2 sequences are SGHRS and YFSETQ. V trimming: 2 bases; J trimming: 4 bases; junction bases outside the gene matches: 8. This CDR3 reads CASSFRTGNTGANVLTF. The CDR3 nucleotides read TGCGCCAGCAGCTTCCGGACAGGGAATACGGGGGCCAACGTCCTGACTTTC.

This chain uses TRBV28 with TRBJ1-2, with TRBD1 matching over 10 bases. The germline V gene encodes CDR1 MDHEN and CDR2 SYDVKM. This CDR3 comprises 15 residues. J lost 5 bases, V lost 1 base, and 4 bases had no gene match. Here the CDR3 DNA reads TGTGCCAGCAGTTTATCCTGGACAGGGGGTTATGGCTACACCTTC. This sequence encodes CASSLSWTGGYGYTF.

This chain joins TRBV6-4 and TRBJ2-7; 8 nucleotides match TRBD2. This CDR3 region has 16 residues. J was trimmed by 0 bases and V by 6 bases; bases with no gene match: 10. The germline gives CDR1 MRHNA, CDR2 SNTAGT. CDR3 sequence: CASSWPSGHSSYEQYF. CDR3 DNA sequence: TGTGCCAGCAGCTGGCCTAGCGGGCATAGCTCCTACGAGCAGTACTTC.

The chain couples TRBV4-2 to TRBJ2-7; 10 bases line up with TRBD1. Germline CDR1 LGHNA, CDR2 YNFKEQ. CDR3 size: 18 residues. V was pared by 0 bases and J by 3 bases, with 11 bases of the junction left unmatched. The CDR3 protein is CASSQDSKRTGGFYEQYF. CDR3 DNA: TGTGCCAGCAGCCAAGATAGTAAGCGGACAGGGGGTTTCTACGAGCAGTACTTC.

This clone has a handful of counts. CDR3 nucleotides: TGTGCCAGCTCACCACTGGCAGGGGCGACCGGGGAGCTGTTTTTT. This sequence encodes CASSPLAGATGELFF. This chain uses TRBV18 with TRBJ2-2; a weak D match, TRBD1 (6 bases). V was cut by 1 base and J by 5 bases, with 11 bases left in between. The CDR3 has 15 amino acids. Germline V gene data show CDR1 as KGHSH and CDR2 as LQKENI.

This clone was counted ten times or more. The chain has TRBV19 and TRBJ2-7; 9 bases map to TRBD1. Trimming took 6 bases from V and 7 from J; bases not matched to a gene: 10. Per the germline V gene, CDR1 is LNHDA and CDR2 is SQIVND (reference sequence). The length of the CDR3 is 14 residues. The CDR3, as DNA: TGTGCCAGTAGGCCGGGACAGGGTCGTGGGGAGCAGTACTTC. Translating gives CASRPGQGRGEQYF. Using reference TRBV19 and TRBJ2-7 for the parts outside the CDR3, the full variable domain is DGGITQSPKYLFRKEGQNVTLSCEQNLNHDAMYWYRQDPGQGLRLIYYSQIVNDFQKGDIAEGYSVSREKKESFPLTVTSAQKNPTAFYLCASRPGQGRGEQYFGPGTRLTVT.

This clone came up once. The chain is built from TRBV7-3 and TRBJ1-2, with 8 nucleotides matching TRBD1. CDR1 and CDR2 from the germline V gene are SGHTA and FQGTGA. V trimming: 2 bases; J trimming: 2 bases; junction bases outside the gene matches: 4. The CDR3 is 15 residues long. The CDR3 region is CASSLFGTGNYGYTF. The CDR3 nucleotides are TGTGCCAGCAGCTTATTCGGGACAGGAAACTATGGCTACACCTTC.

As concerns this clone: This specimen includes other DNA sequences encoding the same CDR3. This rearrangement joins TRBV10-3 to TRBJ2-7; 15 nucleotides match TRBD2. The V gene end was trimmed by 6 bases and the J gene end by 4 bases; junction bases not matched to a gene: 7. This CDR3 region has 16 residues. CDR1 ENHRY and CDR2 SYGVKD come from the germline V gene. This chain's CDR3 is CAISGLAGGPSYEQYF. The CDR3 DNA is TGTGCCATCAGCGGACTAGCGGGAGGGCCCTCTTACGAGCAGTACTTC.

The chain is built from TRBV27 and TRBJ2-7; 10 bases match TRBD2. The J segment lost 2 bases and the V segment lost 0 bases, leaving 1 base of the junction unmatched. Germline-derived CDR1 and CDR2 are MNHEY and SMNVEV (reference sequence). This CDR3 region has 15 residues. The CDR3 protein is CASSLSTSGPYEQYF. DNA of the CDR3: TGTGCCAGCAGTTTATCGACTAGCGGGCCCTACGAGCAGTACTTC.

The chain recombines TRBV7-2 with TRBJ2-7; TRBD2 matches at 7 bases. Germline CDR1 is SGHTA and CDR2 is FQGNSA. V lost 5 bases, J lost 2 bases, and 9 bases stayed unmatched. The CDR3 has 15 residues. CDR3 sequence: CASSPISGNPYEQYF. Here the CDR3 DNA reads TGTGCCAGCAGCCCCATCAGCGGGAATCCCTACGAGCAGTACTTC.

The chain recombines TRBV15 with TRBJ2-5; 8 nucleotides line up with TRBD1. The V gene end was trimmed by 0 bases and the J gene end by 5 bases; junction bases not matched to a gene: 8. Germline CDR1 is LNHNV and CDR2 is YYDKDF (reference sequence). This CDR3 comprises 16 residues. CDR3 sequence: CATSRDRQGAGETQYF. CDR3 nucleotides: TGTGCCACCAGCAGAGATCGCCAGGGGGCGGGGGAGACCCAGTACTTC.

In nucleotides, the CDR3 is TGTGCCAGCAGCCCCGGACTAGCGGGAGGGCTAAGCACAGATACGCAGTATTTT. The encoded protein is CASSPGLAGGLSTDTQYF. This rearrangement joins TRBV9 to TRBJ2-3, with 15 bases fitting TRBD2. With V trimmed by 4 bases and J by 0 bases, 6 bases remained unmatched. The germline V gene encodes CDR1 SGDLS and CDR2 YYNGEE. The CDR3 extends over 18 amino acids.

This chain connects TRBV20-1 to TRBJ1-1; D gene uncertain. V lost 5 bases and J 5 bases, leaving 9 bases between the germline ends. Germline-derived CDR1 and CDR2 are DFQATT and SNEGSKA (reference sequence). The CDR3 loop spans 11 amino acids. This chain's CDR3 is CSALKETEAFF. In DNA form, the CDR3 reads TGCAGTGCTCTGAAAGAGACTGAAGCTTTCTTT.

The chain employs TRBV7-9 and TRBJ1-1; D possibly corresponds to TRBD1 (5 bases). V gave up 2 bases and J gave up 2 bases, with 12 bases separating them. The CDR3 length is 15 residues. Per the germline V gene, CDR1 is SEHNR and CDR2 is FQNEAQ (reference sequence). CDR3 DNA: TGTGCCAGCAGCTTACAGGGCAGCCTCAACACTGAAGCTTTCTTT. Its protein is CASSLQGSLNTEAFF.